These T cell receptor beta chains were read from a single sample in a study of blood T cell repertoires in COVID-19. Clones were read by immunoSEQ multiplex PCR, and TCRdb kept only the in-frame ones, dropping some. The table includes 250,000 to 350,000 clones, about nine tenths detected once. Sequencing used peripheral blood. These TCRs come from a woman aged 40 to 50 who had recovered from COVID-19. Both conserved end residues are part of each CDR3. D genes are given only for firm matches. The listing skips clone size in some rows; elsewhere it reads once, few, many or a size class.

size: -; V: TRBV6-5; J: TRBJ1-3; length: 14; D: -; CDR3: CASSNTPSGNTIYF; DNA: TGTGCCAGCAGTAATACACCCTCTGGAAACACCATATATTTT
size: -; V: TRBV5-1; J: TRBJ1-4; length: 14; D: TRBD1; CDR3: CASSLGTGNEKLFF; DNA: TGCGCCAGCAGCTTGGGGACAGGGAATGAAAAACTGTTTTTT
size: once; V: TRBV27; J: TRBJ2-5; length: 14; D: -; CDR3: CASSPLFSGETQYF; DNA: TGTGCCAGCAGCCCCCTGTTCTCGGGAGAGACCCAGTACTTC
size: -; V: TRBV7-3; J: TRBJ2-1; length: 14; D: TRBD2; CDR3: CASSLNSGRNEQFF; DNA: TGTGCCAGCAGCTTAAATAGCGGGAGAAATGAGCAGTTCTTC
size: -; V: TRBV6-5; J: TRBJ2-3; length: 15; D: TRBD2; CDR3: CASSYSGDYTDTQYF; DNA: TGTGCCAGCAGTTACTCAGGGGACTACACAGATACGCAGTATTTT
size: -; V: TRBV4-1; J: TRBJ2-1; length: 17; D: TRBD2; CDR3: CASSQVAGGASYNEQFF; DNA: TGCGCCAGCAGCCAAGTAGCGGGAGGGGCTTCCTACAATGAGCAGTTCTTC
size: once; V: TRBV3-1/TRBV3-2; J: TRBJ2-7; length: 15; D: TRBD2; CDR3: CASSQGTSGPYEQYF; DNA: TGTGCCAGCAGCCAAGGGACTAGCGGGCCCTACGAGCAGTACTTC
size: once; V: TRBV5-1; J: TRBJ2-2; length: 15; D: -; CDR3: CASSLVSANTGELFF; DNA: TGCGCCAGCAGCTTGGTCTCGGCGAACACCGGGGAGCTGTTTTTT
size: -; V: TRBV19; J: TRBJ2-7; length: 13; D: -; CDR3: CASSIQIQGEQYF; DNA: TGTGCCAGTAGTATTCAAATACAGGGAGAGCAGTACTTC
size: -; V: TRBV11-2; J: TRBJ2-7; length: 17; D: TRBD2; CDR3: CASSPAGLAETSAEQYF; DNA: TGTGCCAGCAGCCCCGCGGGACTAGCCGAGACCTCGGCCGAGCAGTACTTC
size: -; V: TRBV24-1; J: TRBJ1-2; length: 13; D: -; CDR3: CATSVGKGYGYTF; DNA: TGTGCCACCAGTGTAGGGAAGGGGTATGGCTACACCTTC
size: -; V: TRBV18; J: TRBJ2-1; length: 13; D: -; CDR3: CASSPLARDEQFF; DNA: TGTGCCAGCTCACCTCTGGCTAGAGATGAGCAGTTCTTC
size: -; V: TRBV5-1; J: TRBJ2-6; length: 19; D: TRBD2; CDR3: CASSPGLAGGPSGANVLTF; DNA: TGCGCCAGCAGCCCGGGACTAGCGGGAGGGCCTTCCGGGGCCAACGTCCTGACTTTC
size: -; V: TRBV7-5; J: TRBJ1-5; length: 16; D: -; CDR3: CARSCKTGGFNQPQHF; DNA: TGTGCCAGAAGCTGCAAAACAGGGGGATTCAATCAGCCCCAGCATTTT
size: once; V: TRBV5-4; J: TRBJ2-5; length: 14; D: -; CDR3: CASRGPGVAETQYF; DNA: TGTGCCAGCAGAGGTCCAGGGGTGGCAGAGACCCAGTACTTC
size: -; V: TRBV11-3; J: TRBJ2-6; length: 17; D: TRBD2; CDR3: CASSLVSGTSGANVLTF; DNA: TGTGCCAGCAGCTTGGTTAGCGGGACCTCTGGGGCCAACGTCCTGACTTTC
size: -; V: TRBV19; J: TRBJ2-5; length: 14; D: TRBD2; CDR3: CASSPYSGKETQYF; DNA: TGTGCCAGTAGTCCATATAGCGGGAAAGAGACCCAGTACTTC
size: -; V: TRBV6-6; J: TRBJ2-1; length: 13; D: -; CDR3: CASRQPPGNEQFF; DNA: TGTGCCAGCAGACAGCCCCCTGGCAATGAGCAGTTCTTC
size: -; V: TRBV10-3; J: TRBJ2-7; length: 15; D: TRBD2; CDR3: CAISVIAGRSYEQYF; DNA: TGTGCCATCAGTGTCATAGCGGGGAGATCCTACGAGCAGTACTTC
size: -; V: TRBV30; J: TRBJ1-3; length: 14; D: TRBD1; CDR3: CAWSYGQGMNTIYF; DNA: TGTGCCTGGAGTTATGGACAGGGGATGAACACCATATATTTT
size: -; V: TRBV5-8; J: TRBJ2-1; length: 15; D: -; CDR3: CASSLGLAHYNEQFF; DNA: TGTGCCAGCAGCTTGGGGTTAGCCCACTACAATGAGCAGTTCTTC
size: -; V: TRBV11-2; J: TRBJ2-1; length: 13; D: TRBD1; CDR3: CASSRGQNNEQFF; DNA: TGTGCCAGCAGCAGGGGACAGAACAATGAGCAGTTCTTC
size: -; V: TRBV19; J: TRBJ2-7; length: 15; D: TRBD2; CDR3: CASSTQREGRYEQYF; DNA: TGTGCCAGTAGTACCCAGCGGGAGGGCCGCTACGAGCAGTACTTC
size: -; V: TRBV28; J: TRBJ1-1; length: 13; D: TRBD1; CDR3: CASRLQGATEAFF; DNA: TGTGCCAGCAGGTTACAGGGGGCCACTGAAGCTTTCTTT
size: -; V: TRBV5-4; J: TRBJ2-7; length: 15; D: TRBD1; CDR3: CASSPGGQGSYEQYF; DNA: TGTGCCAGCAGCCCTGGGGGACAGGGGTCCTACGAGCAGTACTTC
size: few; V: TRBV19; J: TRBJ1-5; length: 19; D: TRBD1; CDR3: CASSTPPGQGLHYLQPQHF; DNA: TGTGCCAGTAGTACTCCACCGGGACAGGGACTTCATTACTTGCAGCCCCAGCATTTT
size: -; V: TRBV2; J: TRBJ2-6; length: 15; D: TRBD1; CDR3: CASSGQASGANVLTF; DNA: TGTGCCAGCAGCGGACAGGCCTCTGGGGCCAACGTCCTGACTTTC
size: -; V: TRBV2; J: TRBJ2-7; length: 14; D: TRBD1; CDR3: CASRDRSTSYEQYF; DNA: TGTGCCAGCAGGGACAGGTCCACCTCCTACGAGCAGTACTTC
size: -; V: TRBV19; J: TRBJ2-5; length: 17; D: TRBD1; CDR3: CASSIVGTGVGQKTQYF; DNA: TGTGCCAGTAGTATAGTTGGGACAGGGGTTGGCCAGAAGACCCAGTACTTC
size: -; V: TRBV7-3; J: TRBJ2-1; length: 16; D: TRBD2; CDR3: CASSLGAGVGGYEQFF; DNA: TGTGCCAGCAGCTTAGGAGCGGGAGTAGGAGGCTATGAGCAGTTCTTC
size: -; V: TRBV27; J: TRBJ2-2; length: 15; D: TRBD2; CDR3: CASSLRLARTGELFF; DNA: TGTGCCAGCAGTTTACGACTAGCAAGGACCGGGGAGCTGTTTTTT
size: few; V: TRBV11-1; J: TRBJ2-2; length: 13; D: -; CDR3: CASRDSVDGELFF; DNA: TGTGCCAGCAGAGATAGCGTCGACGGGGAGCTGTTTTTT
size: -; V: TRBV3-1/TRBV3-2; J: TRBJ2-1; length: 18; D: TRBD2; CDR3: CASSQEIAGGPSYNEQFF; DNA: TGTGCCAGCAGCCAAGAAATAGCGGGAGGACCCTCCTACAATGAGCAGTTCTTC
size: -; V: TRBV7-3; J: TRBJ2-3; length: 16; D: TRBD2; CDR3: CASSLNQAGGTDTQYF; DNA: TGTGCCAGCAGCTTAAATCAAGCGGGGGGCACAGATACGCAGTATTTT
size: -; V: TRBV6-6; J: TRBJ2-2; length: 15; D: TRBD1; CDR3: CASSYTGQGTGELFF; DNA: TGTGCCAGCAGTTACACAGGACAGGGAACCGGGGAGCTGTTTTTT
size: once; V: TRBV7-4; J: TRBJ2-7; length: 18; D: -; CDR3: CASSPPKLTAGRSDEQYF; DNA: TGTGCCAGCAGCCCCCCTAAATTGACAGCAGGTCGGTCGGACGAGCAGTACTTC
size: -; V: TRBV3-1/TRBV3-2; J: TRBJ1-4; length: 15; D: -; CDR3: CASSARGATNEKLFF; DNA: TGTGCCAGCAGCGCGCGCGGGGCAACTAATGAAAAACTGTTTTTT
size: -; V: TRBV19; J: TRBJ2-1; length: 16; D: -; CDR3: CASSIVGHPEGNEQFF; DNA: TGTGCCAGTAGTATTGTCGGCCACCCCGAGGGTAATGAGCAGTTCTTC
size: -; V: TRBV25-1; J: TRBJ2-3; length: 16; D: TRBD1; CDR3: CASSESHQGATDTQYF; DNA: TGTGCCAGCAGTGAATCCCACCAGGGGGCGACAGATACGCAGTATTTT
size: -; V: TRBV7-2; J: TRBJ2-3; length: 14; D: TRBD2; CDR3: CASSNGLATDTQYF; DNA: TGTGCCAGCAGCAATGGACTAGCCACAGATACGCAGTATTTT
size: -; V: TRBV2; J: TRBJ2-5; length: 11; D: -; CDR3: CASSVRETQYF; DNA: TGTGCCAGCAGTGTGAGGGAGACCCAGTACTTC
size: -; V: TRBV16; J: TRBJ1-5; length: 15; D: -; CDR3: CASSQSRSSNQPQHF; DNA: TGTGCCAGCAGCCAATCGCGGAGTAGCAATCAGCCCCAGCATTTT